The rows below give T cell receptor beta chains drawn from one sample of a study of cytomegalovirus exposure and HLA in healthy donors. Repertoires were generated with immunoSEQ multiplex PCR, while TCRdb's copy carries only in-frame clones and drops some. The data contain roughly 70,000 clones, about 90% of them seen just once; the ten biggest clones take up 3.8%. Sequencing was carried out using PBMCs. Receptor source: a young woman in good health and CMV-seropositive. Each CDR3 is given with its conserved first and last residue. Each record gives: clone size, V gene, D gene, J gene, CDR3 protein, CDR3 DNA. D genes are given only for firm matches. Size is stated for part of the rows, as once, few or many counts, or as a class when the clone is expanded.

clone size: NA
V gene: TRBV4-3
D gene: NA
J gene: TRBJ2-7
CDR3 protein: CASSQDRGFLYEQYF
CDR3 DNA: TGCGCCAGCAGCCAAGATCGAGGGTTCTTGTACGAGCAGTACTTC

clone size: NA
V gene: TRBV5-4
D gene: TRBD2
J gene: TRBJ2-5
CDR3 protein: CASSLTGLANQETQYF
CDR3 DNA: TGTGCCAGCAGCCTAACGGGACTAGCGAACCAAGAGACCCAGTACTTC

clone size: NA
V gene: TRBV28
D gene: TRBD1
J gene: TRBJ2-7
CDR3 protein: CASSPTGIYEQYF
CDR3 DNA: TGTGCCAGCAGTCCGACAGGGATTTACGAGCAGTACTTC

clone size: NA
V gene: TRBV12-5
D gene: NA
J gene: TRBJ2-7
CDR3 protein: CASGLALSQGIVYEQYF
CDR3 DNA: TGTGCTAGTGGTTTAGCCCTCAGCCAGGGCATAGTCTACGAGCAGTACTTC

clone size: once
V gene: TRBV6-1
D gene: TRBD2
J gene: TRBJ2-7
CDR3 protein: CASSTRGEGPSEQYF
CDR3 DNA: TGTGCCAGCAGTACTAGAGGGGAGGGCCCATCCGAGCAGTACTTC

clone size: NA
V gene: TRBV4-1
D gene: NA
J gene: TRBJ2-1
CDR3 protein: CASSQPPGHNYNEQFF
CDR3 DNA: TGCGCCAGCAGCCAACCCCCGGGACACAACTACAATGAGCAGTTCTTC

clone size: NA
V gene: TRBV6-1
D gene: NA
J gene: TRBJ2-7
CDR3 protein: CASREGFAYEQYF
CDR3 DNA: TGTGCCAGCAGGGAGGGGTTTGCCTACGAGCAGTACTTC

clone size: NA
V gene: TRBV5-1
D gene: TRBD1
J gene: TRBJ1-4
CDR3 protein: CASSLTGGFEKLFF
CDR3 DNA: TGCGCCAGCAGCTTGACAGGGGGGTTTGAAAAACTGTTTTTT

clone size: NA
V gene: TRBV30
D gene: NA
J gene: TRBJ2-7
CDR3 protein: CAWAREFNEQYF
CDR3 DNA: TGTGCCTGGGCCCGGGAGTTCAACGAGCAGTACTTC

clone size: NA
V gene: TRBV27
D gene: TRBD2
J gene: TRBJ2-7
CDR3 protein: CASSPVGSGGPQALEQYF
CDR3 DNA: TGTGCCAGCAGTCCTGTGGGTAGCGGGGGGCCGCAGGCTTTGGAGCAGTACTTC

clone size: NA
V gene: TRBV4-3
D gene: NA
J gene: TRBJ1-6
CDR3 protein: CASSQEGGSGINSPLHF
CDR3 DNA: TGCGCCAGCAGCCAAGAGGGCGGTTCGGGGATCAATTCACCCCTCCACTTT

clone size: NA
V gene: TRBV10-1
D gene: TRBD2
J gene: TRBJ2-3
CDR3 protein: CASSESIGGATDTQYF
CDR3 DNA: TGCGCCAGCAGTGAGTCGATCGGGGGGGCCACAGATACGCAGTATTTT

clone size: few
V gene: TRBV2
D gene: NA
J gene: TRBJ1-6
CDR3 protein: CASRAGQIEINSPLHF
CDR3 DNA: TGTGCCAGCAGAGCAGGACAGATAGAAATTAATTCACCCCTCCACTTT

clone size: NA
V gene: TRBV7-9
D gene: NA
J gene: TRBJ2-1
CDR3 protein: CASSSLGPRGQFF
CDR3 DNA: TGTGCCAGCAGCTCCTTGGGACCCAGGGGGCAGTTCTTC

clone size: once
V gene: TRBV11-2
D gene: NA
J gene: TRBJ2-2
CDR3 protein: CASSLSLVPGELFF
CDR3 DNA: TGTGCCAGCAGCTTATCCCTAGTCCCCGGGGAGCTGTTTTTT

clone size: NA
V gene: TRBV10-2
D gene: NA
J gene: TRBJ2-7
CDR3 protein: CATARETSYEQYF
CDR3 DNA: TGCGCCACCGCCAGGGAAACCTCCTACGAGCAGTACTTC

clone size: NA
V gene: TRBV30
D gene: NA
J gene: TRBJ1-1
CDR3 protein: CAWRIFTDTEAFF
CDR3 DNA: TGTGCCTGGAGGATCTTTACGGACACTGAAGCTTTCTTT

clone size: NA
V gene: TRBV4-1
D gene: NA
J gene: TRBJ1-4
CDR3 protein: CASSQVRQPATNEKLFF
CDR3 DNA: TGCGCCAGCAGCCAAGTGAGACAGCCTGCAACTAATGAAAAACTGTTTTTT

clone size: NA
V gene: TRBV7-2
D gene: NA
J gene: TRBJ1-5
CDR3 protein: CASSLTGVDQPQHF
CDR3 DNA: TGTGCCAGCAGCTTAACGGGGGTGGATCAGCCCCAGCATTTT